Given below is one T cell receptor (beta chain) in context. No cognate antigen has been identified for it. No much larger clonotype is one base removed from it; base qualities were not supplied. Synthetic TCR analog templates were spiked into each PCR to estimate absolute template abundance from read counts. The immunoSEQ assay used bias-controlled V and J gene primers to amplify TCRbeta CDR3 regions from genomic DNA. Sequencing of rearranged TCRbeta segments was performed at approximately 20X coverage. The authors' analysis ran thus. Clustering was used to correct sequencing errors, and CDR3s were annotated against IMGT so that V, D and J genes could be assigned. Only productive TCRbeta rearrangements were used in downstream analyses, excluding out-of-frame or stop-codon sequences. Clonality was calculated as one minus the Shannon entropy normalized by the log of the number of unique productive sequences. Fisher's exact test with Benjamini-Hochberg correction, using a cutoff of adjusted p below 0.01, was how clones that differed between time points or between blood and tumor were identified. The source is immuneACCESS, and TCRdb retained only in-frame sequences with V and J called. Part of the clones is not carried over; for the studies checked, unresolved V genes explain less than half of this, and the remainder is unexplained. The V and J calls and clone size were taken over from that table, and D and trimming were inferred from the DNA. This sample is represented by about 88,000 clones; over 90% of them were singletons. The top ten clones comprise roughly a tenth of the sample.

This record belongs to a study of PD-L1 blockade in urothelial cancer (dated 2017 in TCRdb). Study-level background: All patients started therapy in the mid-2010s and received atezolizumab 1,200 mg intravenously every 3 weeks. In the same patients, whole exome sequencing and RNA sequencing of pretreatment tumors were performed in addition to TCR sequencing. Pretreatment tumor samples and matched peripheral blood, collected serially before and after atezolizumab treatment, underwent TCR sequencing. Blood samples were analyzed at 3 weeks after treatment start (second dose) and at 6 weeks after treatment start. Somatic, immune and clinical correlates of response to PD-L1 blockade with atezolizumab in urothelial cancer were the focus of an exploratory multi-omic analysis. Blood samples gave a median of approximately 150,000 T cells and approximately 81,000 unique TCRs, with a median clonality of roughly 0.08. Fewer than ten patients reached durable clinical benefit, while roughly 22 patients did not. Pretreatment blood TCR-seq was available for about 27 patients, at least one posttreatment blood collection was obtained for around 25 patients, and tumor TCR-seq was available for around 25 patients. An ECOG performance status of 0 or 1 was recorded for the patients, and 0 to 3 prior chemotherapy regimens had been received by the patients. About nine tenths of the roughly 29 patients were identified as males with urothelial cancer of bladder origin, and a prior smoking history was reported by 18 of 29 patients. Durable clinical benefit meant progression-free survival longer than 6 months, and TCR features were also tested against progression-free and overall survival. What the study reported, not specific to this receptor: A pretreatment peripheral blood TCR clonality below the median was linked to improved progression-free and overall survival. Greater expansion of tumor-associated TCR clones in peripheral blood 3 weeks after the start of treatment was observed in patients with durable benefit (n ≈ 22, p = 0.022). Because the sample size was small (n ≈ 30) and many exploratory analyses were performed, the results are intended to be hypothesis-generating.

The CDR3 contains 15 residues, cysteine and phenylalanine counted. The kept DNA is CDR3 alone, 45 bases in frame from the first base. The junction shows trimming of 4 bases on V and 0 bases on J, and the gene matches do not reach 5 bases of it. As encoded in the germline V gene (reference sequence), CDR1 is GTSNPN while CDR2 is SVGIG. The cohort comprised 25 to 35 patients with locally advanced or metastatic urothelial carcinoma treated at Memorial Sloan Kettering on a trial protocol. Peripheral blood mononuclear cells were collected pretreatment and during treatment, with between 1 and 8 total time points obtained per patient. The Qiagen DNeasy Blood extraction kit was used to purify genomic DNA from total PBMCs and tumor samples. PBMCs were collected pretreatment and during treatment and were isolated and stored as previously described.

The V and J genes are TRBV30 and TRBJ1-3; 8 bases in the middle match TRBD1. The sequences come from PBMCs, collected around atezolizumab (anti-PD-L1) treatment. The clonotype comes from a man in his fifties or sixties with urothelial cancer. CDR3 loop: CAWMTGDFSGNTIYF. The nucleotides are TGTGCCTGGATGACAGGGGATTTCTCTGGAAACACCATATATTTT.